The next 29 T cell receptor beta chains were all read from a single sample in a study of shared clonotypes between healthy human individuals. Repertoires were generated with immunoSEQ multiplex PCR, while TCRdb's copy carries only in-frame clones and drops some. The sample contains over a million clones, roughly 96% of which appear only once. Sequencing input: naive CD4+ T cells sorted from blood. Described subset: CD45RA+ positively selected. These receptors all come from a young man in good health.

V is TRBV27 and J is TRBJ2-1; possible D gene TRBD1, 6 bases. The V end was cut by 4 bases, the J end by 12 bases, with 16 bases between. Germline V gene lookup returns CDR1 MNHEY and CDR2 SMNVEV (reference sequence). There are 13 residues in the CDR3. The CDR3 DNA reads as TGTGCCAGCAGTTCTACCACCCCCAGGGGGCAGTTCTTC. It codes for CASSSTTPRGQFF.

Of note for this clone: This same CDR3 is encoded by further DNA sequences in the sample. The chain is built from TRBV11-2 and TRBJ1-3; D not resolved. Trimming pared 3 bases from V and 4 bases from J, leaving 7 bases between. Germline V gene sequence: CDR1 SGHAT, CDR2 FQNNGV. The CDR3 is 13 residues long. CDR3 sequence reads: CASSLGVGNTIYF. CDR3 DNA sequence: TGTGCCAGCAGCTTGGGAGTAGGAAACACCATATATTTT.

The V and J genes are TRBV5-4 and TRBJ2-3; D remains unclear. This CDR3 has 14 amino acids. Germline V gene data show CDR1 as SGHNT and CDR2 as YYREEE (reference sequence). V was clipped by 1 base and J by 1 base, with 7 bases between them. This CDR3 is CASSLIAGTDTQYF. CDR3 bases: TGTGCCAGCAGCTTGATTGCGGGCACAGATACGCAGTATTTT.

This chain joins TRBV10-3 and TRBJ2-7; tentative D call: TRBD2 (5 bases). V was pared by 9 bases and J by 2 bases, with 11 bases between. Germline loops: CDR1 ENHRY, CDR2 SYGVKD. The CDR3 totals 12 residues. The CDR3 loop is CAIQTGTYEQYF. The CDR3, as DNA: TGTGCCATTCAGACGGGAACCTACGAGCAGTACTTC.

The chain employs TRBV11-2 and TRBJ2-7; weak D call: TRBD1 (5 bases). CDR1 and CDR2 from the germline V gene are SGHAT and FQNNGV. The CDR3 runs to 15 residues. Trimming shortened V by 2 bases and J by 4 bases, and 15 bases separated the two germline ends. The CDR3: CASSLSARQLYEQYF. In nucleotides, the CDR3 is TGTGCCAGCAGCTTATCAGCACGACAGTTGTACGAGCAGTACTTC.

The chain joins TRBV28 to TRBJ1-2; no clear D gene. This CDR3 is built from 12 residues. Trimming stripped 7 bases from V and 6 bases from J, with 12 bases between. Germline-derived CDR1 and CDR2 are MDHEN and SYDVKM. The CDR3 coding sequence is TGTGCCAGCACCACCTTTGGGGATGGCTACACCTTC. Its protein product is CASTTFGDGYTF.

This chain joins TRBV12-5 and TRBJ2-2, with TRBD2 as a possible D gene (6 bases). CDR1 and CDR2 (germline): LGHNT, FRNRAP. CDR3 length: 15 residues. V was clipped by 3 bases and J by 4 bases, with 12 bases between them. CDR3 loop: CASGFQPRGTGELFF. The CDR3 DNA reads as TGTGCTAGTGGTTTTCAGCCGCGGGGCACCGGGGAGCTGTTTTTT.

As regards this clone: The sample carries other DNA sequences with the same CDR3. The genes are TRBV18 and TRBJ2-1, with 9 bases identical to TRBD2. Germline CDR1 is KGHSH and CDR2 is LQKENI. The CDR3 covers 14 residues. V dropped 1 base and J dropped 7; count of bases not matched to a gene: 2. CDR3: CASSPRLAGNEQFF. CDR3 DNA sequence: TGTGCCAGCTCACCACGGCTAGCGGGAAATGAGCAGTTCTTC.

This chain connects TRBV2 to TRBJ2-1, with 11 bases lining up with TRBD2. The CDR3 runs to 16 residues. Germline V gene lookup returns CDR1 SNHLY and CDR2 FYNNEI. V dropped 8 bases and J dropped 10; count of bases not matched to a gene: 16. Here the CDR3 reads CASRFLSGRAGEEQFF. The CDR3 nucleotides read TGTGCCAGCCGATTCCTTAGCGGGAGGGCCGGGGAGGAGCAGTTCTTC.

V and J are TRBV19 and TRBJ2-6; perhaps TRBD2 as D (6 bases). Looked up from germline, CDR1 is LNHDA and CDR2 is SQIVND (reference sequence). V lost 6 bases, J lost 0 bases, and 15 bases lay in between. The CDR3 totals 17 residues. This chain's CDR3 is CASSVPGLGSGANVLTF. The CDR3 DNA sequence: TGTGCCAGTAGCGTCCCGGGACTGGGCTCTGGGGCCAACGTCCTGACTTTC.

The chain is built from TRBV5-1 and TRBJ2-5, with D perhaps given as TRBD1 or TRBD2 (5 bases each). CDR1 SGHRS and CDR2 YFSETQ come from the germline V gene. CDR3 length: 15 residues. V lost 3 bases and J lost 1, with 13 bases in between. The CDR3 loop reads CASSYLSGTQETQYF. For the CDR3, the DNA is TGCGCCAGCAGCTACCTATCCGGGACCCAAGAGACCCAGTACTTC.

The chain combines TRBV7-9 with TRBJ2-1; 10 bases are a match to TRBD2. This CDR3 is 15 amino acids long. V shed 5 bases, J shed 4 bases, and the junction held 5 bases outside the gene matches. The V gene's germline CDR1 is SEHNR and CDR2 FQNEAQ (reference sequence). The CDR3, as DNA: TGTGCCAGCAGCGGCCGGACTAGCGGATACAATGAGCAGTTCTTC. It codes for CASSGRTSGYNEQFF. Filled out from reference TRBV7-9 and TRBJ2-1, the complete variable domain reads DTGVSQNPRHKITKRGQNVTFRCDPISEHNRLYWYRQTLGQGPEFLTYFQNEAQLEKSRLLSDRFSAERPKGSFSTLEIQRTEQGDSAMYLCASSGRTSGYNEQFFGPGTRLTVL.

The chain links TRBV27 to TRBJ2-3, with unresolved D. V lost 6 bases to trimming and J lost 0 bases, with 7 bases between them. The length of the CDR3 is 13 residues. Germline V gene data show CDR1 as MNHEY and CDR2 as SMNVEV (reference sequence). The CDR3 bases are TGTGCCAGCAGCGACGTTAGCACAGATACGCAGTATTTT. The encoded protein is CASSDVSTDTQYF.

The V gene is TRBV2, the J gene TRBJ2-3; 9 nucleotides agree with TRBD2. CDR1 and CDR2 (germline): SNHLY, FYNNEI. The CDR3 is 16 residues long. V gave up 5 bases and J gave up 5 bases; unmatched junction bases: 11. The CDR3 DNA follows: TGTGCCAGCAGTCGGTATAGCGGGAGTTCTTTAGATACGCAGTATTTT. Amino acid sequence: CASSRYSGSSLDTQYF.

The table lists this clone with a few counts. The rearrangement links TRBV13 to TRBJ1-2; no clear D. Trimming left V 6 bases short and J 5 bases short, with 10 bases between. Germline-derived CDR1 and CDR2 are PRHDT and FYEKMQ (reference sequence). The CDR3 extends over 12 amino acids. The DNA for the CDR3 is TGTGCCAGCAGACCTGACGTATATGGCTACACCTTC. It is translated as CASRPDVYGYTF.

The V gene is TRBV9, the J gene TRBJ2-6; TRBD1 or TRBD2 may be the D gene (5 bases each). Trimming took off 4 bases at V and 4 bases at J, with 18 bases between the two ends. Germline V gene sequence: CDR1 SGDLS, CDR2 YYNGEE. The CDR3 length is 17 residues. The CDR3, as DNA: TGTGCCAGCAGCTTTCCTTCCGAGGGGTCAGGGGCCAACGTCCTGACTTTC. Translation gives CASSFPSEGSGANVLTF.

This chain connects TRBV7-6 to TRBJ2-7; TRBD2 matches at 10 bases. Germline loops: CDR1 SGHVS, CDR2 FNYEAQ. Losses at the gene ends were 10 bases for V and 3 bases for J; bases not matched to a gene: 6. CDR3 size: 13 residues. The CDR3 reads CATTSGGGYEQYF. In nucleotides, the CDR3 is TGTGCCACAACAAGCGGGGGGGGCTACGAGCAGTACTTC.

The chain has TRBV11-3 and TRBJ2-7; D remains ambiguous. Trimming shortened V by 1 base and J by 0 bases, and 7 bases separated the two germline ends. The CDR3 extends over 14 amino acids. Germline CDR1 and CDR2: SGHNT and YENEEA. The CDR3 bases are TGTGCCAGCAGCTTAGGGCAGACCTCCTACGAGCAGTACTTC. This sequence encodes CASSLGQTSYEQYF.

The rearrangement joins TRBV7-2 to TRBJ2-1, with 7 bases identical to TRBD2. V was clipped by 7 bases and J by 4 bases; unmatched bases: 10. Germline lookup yields CDR1 SGHTA and CDR2 FQGNSA. CDR3 length: 15 residues. The CDR3 nucleotides are TGTGCCAGCAACCTTCTAGCGGACTTTTACAATGAGCAGTTCTTC. Protein sequence: CASNLLADFYNEQFF.

This sequence joins TRBV5-1 and TRBJ2-1, with TRBD2 matching over 9 bases. Unmatched junction bases numbered 4, after V lost 0 bases and J lost 3 bases. The germline CDR1 and CDR2 sequences are SGHRS and YFSETQ. The CDR3 is 16 residues long. The CDR3 region is CASSLGAGGFYNEQFF. The CDR3 nucleotides read TGCGCCAGCAGCTTGGGGGCGGGAGGGTTCTACAATGAGCAGTTCTTC. Based on the CDR3 plus reference TRBV5-1 and TRBJ2-1, the full variable domain is KAGVTQTPRYLIKTRGQQVTLSCSPISGHRSVSWYQQTPGQGLQFLFEYFSETQRNKGNFPGRFSGRQFSNSRSEMNVSTLELGDSALYLCASSLGAGGFYNEQFFGPGTRLTVL.

The rearrangement uses TRBV4-2 and TRBJ1-2, with TRBD1 matching over 12 bases. The junction had 2 bases not matched to a gene; V was cut back by 3 bases and J by 6 bases. The CDR3 contains 14 residues. CDR1 is LGHNA and CDR2 is YNFKEQ in the germline V gene. The CDR3 bases are TGTGCCAGCAGCCAGGGACAGGGGGCACATGGCTACACCTTC. This translates into CASSQGQGAHGYTF.

The gene calls are TRBV6-1 and TRBJ2-2, with D perhaps assigned TRBD1 or TRBD2 (6 bases each). Germline values: CDR1 MNHNS, CDR2 SASEGT. Deletions cut 2 bases from V and 7 bases from J, with 20 bases between. There are 17 residues in the CDR3. CDR3 in amino acids: CASSEQPQGTPDGELFF. CDR3 DNA: TGTGCCAGCAGTGAACAGCCCCAGGGGACTCCAGACGGGGAGCTGTTTTTT.

This clone came up once. This chain uses TRBV7-3 with TRBJ2-1, with 7 bases lining up with TRBD2. From germline, CDR1 is SGHTA and CDR2 FQGTGA. J gave up 0 bases and V 8 bases, and 4 bases lay outside the gene matches. This CDR3 spans 14 amino acids. CDR3 coding DNA: TGTGCCAGCCGGGGCGGGAGCTCCTACAATGAGCAGTTCTTC. Its translation is CASRGGSSYNEQFF.

This clone was counted a single time. V and J are TRBV7-2 and TRBJ2-3; TRBD2 aligns across 9 bases. The CDR3 length is 16 residues. Germline V gives CDR1 SGHTA, CDR2 FQGNSA. The V gene end was trimmed by 2 bases and the J gene end by 2 bases; junction bases not matched to a gene: 5. CDR3 loop: CASSLMAGGHTDTQYF. The CDR3 coding sequence is TGTGCCAGCAGCTTAATGGCGGGAGGGCACACAGATACGCAGTATTTT.

The chain uses TRBV7-2 and TRBJ1-5, with a tentative D call TRBD1 (6 bases). The CDR3 extends over 15 amino acids. Trimming left V 2 bases short and J 6 bases short, with 14 bases between. Germline V gene lookup returns CDR1 SGHTA and CDR2 FQGNSA. Here the CDR3 DNA reads TGTGCCAGCAGCTTATTGTCAGGGGTTGGTCAGCCCCAGCATTTT. This translates into CASSLLSGVGQPQHF.

This chain uses TRBV27 with TRBJ2-3; 13 bases map to TRBD2. Germline assignment: CDR1 MNHEY and CDR2 SMNVEV (reference sequence). The junction had 8 bases not matched to a gene; V was cut back by 5 bases and J by 0 bases. This CDR3 is 18 amino acids long. The CDR3 nucleotides are TGTGCCAGCAGTCCAGGGCTGGGACTAGCGGGGAGCACAGATACGCAGTATTTT. Its protein product is CASSPGLGLAGSTDTQYF.

The gene calls are TRBV29-1 and TRBJ2-5; D unclear. This CDR3 is 13 amino acids long. The germline CDR1 and CDR2 sequences are SQVTM and ANQGSEA. Trimming removed 3 bases from V and 7 bases from J, with 15 bases in between. The CDR3 DNA follows: TGCAGCGTTGATCCGGGCCCTACTGGGACCCAGTACTTC. Encoded protein: CSVDPGPTGTQYF.

In its sample, this clone was seen once. V usage is TRBV18 and J usage is TRBJ1-2; tentatively, D is TRBD1 (6 bases). The CDR3 sequence is 18 residues long. The ends were cut back, 4 bases at V and 1 base at J, with 22 bases in the middle. Germline CDR1 KGHSH, CDR2 LQKENI. The CDR3: CASSLRTPKTGHNYGYTF. CDR3 DNA: TGTGCCAGCTCACTGAGAACTCCAAAGACAGGTCATAACTATGGCTACACCTTC.

The chain uses TRBV19 and TRBJ2-1; 12 bases map to TRBD2. CDR1 and CDR2 from the germline V gene are LNHDA and SQIVND (reference sequence). This CDR3 contains 15 residues. The V segment lost 7 bases and the J segment 7 bases; nucleotides outside the gene matches: 8. The CDR3 is CASTRRLAGVNEQFF. The CDR3 DNA reads TGTGCCAGTACAAGACGACTAGCGGGAGTAAATGAGCAGTTCTTC.